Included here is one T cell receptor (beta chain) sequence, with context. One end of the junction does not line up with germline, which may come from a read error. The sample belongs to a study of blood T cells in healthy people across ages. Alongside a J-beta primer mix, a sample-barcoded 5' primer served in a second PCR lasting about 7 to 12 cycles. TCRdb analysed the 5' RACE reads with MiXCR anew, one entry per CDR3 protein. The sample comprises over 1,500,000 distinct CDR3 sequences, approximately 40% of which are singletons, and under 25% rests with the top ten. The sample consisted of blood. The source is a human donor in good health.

The CDR3 sequence is CASSLSGTGGYNEQVF. Written as DNA, the CDR3 is TGTGCCAGCAGTCTCTCTGGGACAGGGGGTTACAATGAGCAGGTCTTC. This chain connects TRBV6-2 or TRBV6-3 to TRBJ2-1; 11 bases fit TRBD1. This CDR3 region has 16 residues. Germline V CDR1 and CDR2: MNHEY, SVGEGT.